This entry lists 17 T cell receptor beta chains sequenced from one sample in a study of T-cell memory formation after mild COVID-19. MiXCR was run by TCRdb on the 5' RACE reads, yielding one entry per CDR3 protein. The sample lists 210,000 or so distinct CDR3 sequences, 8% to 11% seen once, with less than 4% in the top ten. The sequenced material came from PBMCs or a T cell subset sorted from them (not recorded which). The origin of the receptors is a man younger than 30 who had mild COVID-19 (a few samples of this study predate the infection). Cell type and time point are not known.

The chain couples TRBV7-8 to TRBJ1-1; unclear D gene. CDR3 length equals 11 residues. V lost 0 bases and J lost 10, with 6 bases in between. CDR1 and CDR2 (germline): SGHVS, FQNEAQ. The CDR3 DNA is TGTGCCAGCAGCTTAGCGGGCAGAGCTTTCTTT. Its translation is CASSLAGRAFF.

DNA for the CDR3: TGTGCCAGCAGCTCTCTCCGAGCAGCGGGGTATCAAGAGACCCAGTACTTC. It yields the protein CASSSLRAAGYQETQYF. J is TRBJ2-5 and V is TRBV11-2; TRBD2 agrees at 7 bases. CDR1 and CDR2 (germline): SGHAT, FQNNGV. This CDR3 has 17 amino acids. Trimming removed 4 bases from V and 2 bases from J; junction bases left unmatched: 13. The entire variable domain, with the rest obtained from reference TRBV11-2 and TRBJ2-5, is as follows: EAGVAQSPRYKIIEKRQSVAFWCNPISGHATLYWYQQILGQGPKLLIQFQNNGVVDDSQLPKDRFSAERLKGVDSTLKIQPAKLEDSAVYLCASSSLRAAGYQETQYFGPGTRLLVL.

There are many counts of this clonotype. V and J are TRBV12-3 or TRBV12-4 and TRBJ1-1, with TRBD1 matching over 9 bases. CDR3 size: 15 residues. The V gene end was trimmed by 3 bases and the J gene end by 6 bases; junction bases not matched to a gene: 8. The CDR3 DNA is TGTGCCAGCAGTTTTGGGACAGGGTTTATCGCTGAAGCTTTCTTT. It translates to CASSFGTGFIAEAFF.

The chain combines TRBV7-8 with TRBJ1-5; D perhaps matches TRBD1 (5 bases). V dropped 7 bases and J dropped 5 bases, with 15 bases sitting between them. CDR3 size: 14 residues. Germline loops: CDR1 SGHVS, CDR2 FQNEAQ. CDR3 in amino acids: CASTPGRVHQPQHF. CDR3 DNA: TGTGCCAGCACCCCCGGCAGGGTCCATCAGCCCCAGCATTTT.

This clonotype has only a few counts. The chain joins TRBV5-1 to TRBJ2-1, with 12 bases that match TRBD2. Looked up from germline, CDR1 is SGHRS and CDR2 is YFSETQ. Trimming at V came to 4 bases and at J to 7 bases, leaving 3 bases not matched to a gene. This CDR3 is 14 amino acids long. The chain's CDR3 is CASSPGTSGNEQFF. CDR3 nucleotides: TGCGCCAGCAGCCCGGGGACTAGCGGGAATGAGCAGTTCTTC.

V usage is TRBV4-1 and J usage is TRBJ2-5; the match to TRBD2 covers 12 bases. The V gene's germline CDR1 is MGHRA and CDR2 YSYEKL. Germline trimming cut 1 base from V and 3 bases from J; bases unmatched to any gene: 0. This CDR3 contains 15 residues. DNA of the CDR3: TGCGCCAGCAGCCAAGGACTAGCGGGGGAAGAGACCCAGTACTTC. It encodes CASSQGLAGEETQYF.

DNA of the CDR3: TGTGCCAGCAGCCCGCGGACTTCCGTAGGCGAGCAGTTCTTC. Amino acids: CASSPRTSVGEQFF. The rearrangement links TRBV9 to TRBJ2-1; TRBD2 might be the D (5 bases). The V end was cut by 4 bases, the J end by 10 bases, with 18 bases between. This CDR3 is 14 amino acids long. Per germline, CDR1 SGDLS and CDR2 YYNGEE.

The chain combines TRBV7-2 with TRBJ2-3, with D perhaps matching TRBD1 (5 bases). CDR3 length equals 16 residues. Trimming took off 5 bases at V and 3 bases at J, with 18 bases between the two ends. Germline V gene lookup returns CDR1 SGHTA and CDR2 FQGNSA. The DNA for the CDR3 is TGTGCCAGCAGCCCCCAGGGTACCGGCGGAACAGATACGCAGTATTTT. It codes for CASSPQGTGGTDTQYF.

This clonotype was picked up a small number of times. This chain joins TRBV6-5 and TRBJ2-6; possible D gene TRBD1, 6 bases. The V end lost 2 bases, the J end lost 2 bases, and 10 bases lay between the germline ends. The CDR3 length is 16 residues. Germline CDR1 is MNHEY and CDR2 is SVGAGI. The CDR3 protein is CASSYSAGAGANVLTF. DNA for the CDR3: TGTGCCAGCAGTTACAGTGCAGGGGCTGGGGCCAACGTCCTGACTTTC.

CDR3 in DNA: TGTGCCAGCAGCACCCGGGGGGGCCGTGAGACCCAGTACTTC. It encodes CASSTRGGRETQYF. The chain is built from TRBV5-6 and TRBJ2-5; 8 positions agree with TRBD2. With V trimmed by 4 bases and J by 5 bases, 7 bases remained unmatched. Per germline, CDR1 SGHDT and CDR2 YYEEEE. The CDR3 extends over 14 amino acids.

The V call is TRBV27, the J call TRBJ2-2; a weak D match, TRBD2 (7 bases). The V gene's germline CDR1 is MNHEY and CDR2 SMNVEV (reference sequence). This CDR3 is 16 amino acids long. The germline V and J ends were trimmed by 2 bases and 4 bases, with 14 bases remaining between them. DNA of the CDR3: TGTGCCAGCAGTTTAAGGGGGGGAGCGAGCACCGGGGAGCTGTTTTTT. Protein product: CASSLRGGASTGELFF.

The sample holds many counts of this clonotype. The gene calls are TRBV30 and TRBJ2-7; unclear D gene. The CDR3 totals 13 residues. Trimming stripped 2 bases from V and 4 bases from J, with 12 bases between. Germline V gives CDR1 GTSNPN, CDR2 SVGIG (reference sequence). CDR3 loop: CAWSKGFKYEQYF. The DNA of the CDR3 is TGTGCCTGGAGTAAGGGCTTTAAGTACGAGCAGTACTTC.

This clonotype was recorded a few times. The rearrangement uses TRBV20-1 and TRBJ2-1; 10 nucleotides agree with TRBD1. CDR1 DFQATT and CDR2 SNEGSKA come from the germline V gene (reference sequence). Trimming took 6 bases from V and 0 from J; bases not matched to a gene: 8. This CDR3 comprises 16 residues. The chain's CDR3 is CSATTGQGSSYNEQFF. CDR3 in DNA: TGCAGTGCCACCACGGGACAGGGGAGCTCCTACAATGAGCAGTTCTTC.

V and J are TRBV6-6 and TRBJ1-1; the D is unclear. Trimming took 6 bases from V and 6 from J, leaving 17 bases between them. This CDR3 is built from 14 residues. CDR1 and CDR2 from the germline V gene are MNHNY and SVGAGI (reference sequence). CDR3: CASRKTYSDSEAFF. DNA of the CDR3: TGTGCCAGCAGGAAAACTTACAGTGACTCTGAAGCTTTCTTT.

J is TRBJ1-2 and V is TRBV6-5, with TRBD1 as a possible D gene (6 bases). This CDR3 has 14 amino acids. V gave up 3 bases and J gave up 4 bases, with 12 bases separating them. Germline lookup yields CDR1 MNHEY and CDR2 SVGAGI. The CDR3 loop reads CASSYRSRGYGYTF. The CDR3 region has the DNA TGTGCCAGCAGTTATCGCAGCAGGGGCTATGGCTACACCTTC.

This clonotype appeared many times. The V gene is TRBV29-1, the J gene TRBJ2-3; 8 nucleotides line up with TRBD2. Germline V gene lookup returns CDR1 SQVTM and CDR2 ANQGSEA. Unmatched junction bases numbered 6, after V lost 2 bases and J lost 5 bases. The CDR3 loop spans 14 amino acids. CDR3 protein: CSVEKSGGRDTQYF. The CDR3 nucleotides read TGCAGCGTTGAAAAGAGCGGGGGAAGAGATACGCAGTATTTT.

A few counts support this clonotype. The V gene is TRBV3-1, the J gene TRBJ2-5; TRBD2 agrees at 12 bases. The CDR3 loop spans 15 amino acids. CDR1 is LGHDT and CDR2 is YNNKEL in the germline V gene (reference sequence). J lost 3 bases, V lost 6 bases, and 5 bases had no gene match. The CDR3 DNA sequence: TGTGCCAGCAGTCGTCGGACTAGCGGGAAAGAGACCCAGTACTTC. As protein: CASSRRTSGKETQYF.